The entry below describes one T cell receptor (beta chain). The unique tags termed UMIs, each holding a 6-nucleotide sample barcode, were added by means of template switching. Reprocessing the 5' RACE reads, TCRdb reports a single entry for every CDR3 protein and omits DNA. The record lists 160,000 or so distinct CDR3 sequences, of which the ten most abundant hold 2.4%. These data originate in a study of monozygotic twins with inflammatory bowel disease. This receptor was obtained from a human donor with ulcerative colitis or Crohn's disease, or a healthy co-twin of an affected twin (not recorded which). Material for sequencing was blood.

This CDR3 reads CAWSVVDSNSPLHF. J is TRBJ1-6 and V is TRBV30; with no DNA, the TCRdb D assignment of TRBD1 cannot be verified. This CDR3 region has 14 residues. Germline loops: CDR1 GTSNPN, CDR2 SVGIG (reference sequence).